Sequencing of this TCR beta chain was carried out in a study of T-cell memory formation after mild COVID-19. Study-level background: TCR clusters were mostly confined to one donor each.

The 5'RACE method, run with constant-segment primers, produced TCR alpha and TCR beta cDNA libraries (carrying sample barcodes and UMIs). TCRdb re-called the 5' RACE reads through MiXCR, storing one row per CDR3 protein. The table shows a few hundred thousand distinct CDR3 sequences, with around 14% occurring only once. The study, taken as a whole, reports: Day 15 to 85 contracting clones showed balanced CD4/CD8; later expanders leaned CD4+. Mainly in CM and EM were contracting CD4+ clones; CD8+ were in EMRA.

Of note for this clonotype: What it recognizes is unknown.

Trimming stripped 2 bases from V and 2 bases from J, with 5 bases between. The CDR3 length is 12 residues. CDR1 DFQATT and CDR2 SNEGSKA come from the germline V gene (reference sequence). Sequencing was done on a sample of PBMCs or a T cell subset sorted from them (not recorded which). The TCR sequence derives from a young man who had mild COVID-19 (a few samples of this study predate the infection). Cell type and time point are not known. This chain connects TRBV20-1 to TRBJ2-3, with D hard to call. This CDR3 reads CSARMPTDTQYF. The DNA of the CDR3 is TGCAGTGCTAGAATGCCCACAGATACGCAGTATTTT.